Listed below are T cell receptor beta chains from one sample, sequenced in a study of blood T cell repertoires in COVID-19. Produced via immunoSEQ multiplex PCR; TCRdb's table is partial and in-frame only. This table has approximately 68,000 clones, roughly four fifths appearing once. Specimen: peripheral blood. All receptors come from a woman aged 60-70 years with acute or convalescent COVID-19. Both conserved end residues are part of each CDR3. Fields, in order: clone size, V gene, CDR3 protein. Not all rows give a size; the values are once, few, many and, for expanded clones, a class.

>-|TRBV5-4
CASSSERTGGSYGYTF
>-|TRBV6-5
CASSQGAPDTQYF
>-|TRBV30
CAWSVISGPDTQYF
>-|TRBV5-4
CASSPGTDPGNTIYF
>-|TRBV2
CASSALGTASNQPQHF
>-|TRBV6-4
CASSDSGANSPLHF
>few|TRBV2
CASSLRVVSGYTF
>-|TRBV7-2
CASRPWGGRSGELFF
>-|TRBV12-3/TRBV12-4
CASSLVGYNEQFF
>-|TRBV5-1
CASSFSAGGHYEQYF
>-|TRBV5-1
CATASGQGSKNTEAFF
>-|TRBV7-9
CASSPTRTGVNTGELFF
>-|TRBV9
CASSVPGGRSYGYTF
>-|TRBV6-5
CASSYGLAGGLNEQFF
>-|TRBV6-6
CASSLRQGATEAFF
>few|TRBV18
CASSTGMETQYF
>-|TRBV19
CASSADRGQGEKLFF
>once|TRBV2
CASRWRGGQGETQYF
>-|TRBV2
CASRAGTGLYVTGYTF
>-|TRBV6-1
CASSEAPGAGEKLFF
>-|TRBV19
CASSISGGRSYQPQHF
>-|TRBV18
CASSPALTGSYGYTF
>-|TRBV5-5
CASRGQDNTEAFF
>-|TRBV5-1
CASSLRATGGGDGYTF
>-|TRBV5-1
CASSEDRANYGYTF
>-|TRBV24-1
CATSDSLGGGYTF
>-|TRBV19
CASSTRGLTYNEQFF
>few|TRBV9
CASGQGDGTEAFF
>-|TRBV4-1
CASSQEAVPGELFF
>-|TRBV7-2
CASTMPTTYEQYF
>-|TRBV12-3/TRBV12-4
CASDRGQQPQHF
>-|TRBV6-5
CASSSPGQGNGYTF